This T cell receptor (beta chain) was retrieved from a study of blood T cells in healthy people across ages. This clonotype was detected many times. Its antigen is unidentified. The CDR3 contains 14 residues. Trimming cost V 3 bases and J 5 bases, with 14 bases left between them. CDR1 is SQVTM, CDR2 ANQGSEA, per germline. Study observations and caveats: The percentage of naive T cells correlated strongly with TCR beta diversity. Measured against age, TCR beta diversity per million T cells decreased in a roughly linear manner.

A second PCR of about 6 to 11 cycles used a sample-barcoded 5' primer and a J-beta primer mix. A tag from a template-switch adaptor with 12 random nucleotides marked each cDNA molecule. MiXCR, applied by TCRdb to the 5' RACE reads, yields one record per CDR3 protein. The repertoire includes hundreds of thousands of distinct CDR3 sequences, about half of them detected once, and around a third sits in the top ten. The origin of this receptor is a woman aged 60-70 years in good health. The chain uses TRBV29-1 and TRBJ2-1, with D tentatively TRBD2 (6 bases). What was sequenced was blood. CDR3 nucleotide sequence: TGCAGCGTTGATCCCGGGTGGGGGGACAATGAGCAGTTCTTC. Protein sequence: CSVDPGWGDNEQFF.